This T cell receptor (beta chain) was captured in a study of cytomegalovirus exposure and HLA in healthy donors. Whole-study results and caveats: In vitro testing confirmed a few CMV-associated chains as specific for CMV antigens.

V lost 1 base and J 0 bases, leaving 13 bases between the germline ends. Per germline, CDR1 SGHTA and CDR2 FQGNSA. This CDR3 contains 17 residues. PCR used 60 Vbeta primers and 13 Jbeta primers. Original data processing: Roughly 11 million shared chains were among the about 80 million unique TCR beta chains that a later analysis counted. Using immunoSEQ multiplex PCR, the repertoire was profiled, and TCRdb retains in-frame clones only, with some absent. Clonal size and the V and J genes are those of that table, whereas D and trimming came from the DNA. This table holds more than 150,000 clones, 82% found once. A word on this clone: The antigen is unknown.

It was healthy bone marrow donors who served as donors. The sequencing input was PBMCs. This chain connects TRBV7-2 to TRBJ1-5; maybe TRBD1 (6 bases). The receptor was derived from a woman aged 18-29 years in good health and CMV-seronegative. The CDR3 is CASSLVGGAYSNQPQHF. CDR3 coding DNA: TGTGCCAGCAGCTTAGTGGGGGGGGCATATAGCAATCAGCCCCAGCATTTT.